What follows are 14 T cell receptor beta chains derived from one specimen sequenced in a study of T cells after posttransplantation cyclophosphamide. The data were produced by immunoSEQ multiplex PCR, yet TCRdb's version contains in-frame clones alone and is incomplete. The table includes about 19,000 clones, under 99% detected once. The naive gate required viable CD3+CD4+ or CD3+CD8+ cells with CCR7+CD45RA+CD45RO-CD95-CD27+CD28+ phenotype. Source material: naive CD4+ T cells sorted from PBMCs. These TCRs come from a man aged 40-49 years in good health, CMV-negative, and a related stem cell transplant donor.

The CDR3 protein is CSHMRYNEQFF. The CDR3 region has the DNA TGCAGTCATATGAGGTACAATGAGCAGTTCTTC. The chain links TRBV20-1 to TRBJ2-1; D unresolved. The CDR3 runs to 11 residues. Germline V lookup: CDR1 DFQATT, CDR2 SNEGSKA (reference sequence). V was pared by 8 bases and J by 4 bases, with 9 bases between.

The chain is built from TRBV30 and TRBJ1-2, with D unresolved. The V gene lost 2 bases and the J gene lost 5 bases, with 12 bases spanning the gap. This CDR3 is built from 13 residues. CDR1 and CDR2 from the germline V gene are GTSNPN and SVGIG (reference sequence). The CDR3 sequence is CAWSPSNGYGYTF. The CDR3, as DNA: TGTGCCTGGAGTCCGTCAAACGGGTATGGCTACACCTTC.

V and J are TRBV20-1 and TRBJ2-7; the D is unclear. Per the germline V gene, CDR1 is DFQATT and CDR2 is SNEGSKA (reference sequence). The CDR3 spans 11 residues. The V end lost 8 bases, the J end lost 4 bases, and 12 bases lay between the germline ends. The CDR3 DNA reads as TGCAGTTCTTCTGGGCTGTACGAGCAGTACTTC. It is translated as CSSSGLYEQYF.

The chain is built from TRBV4-1 and TRBJ2-5; the D gene is possibly TRBD1 (7 bases). Trimming took off 0 bases at V and 5 bases at J, with 19 bases between the two ends. This CDR3 contains 17 residues. Per germline, CDR1 MGHRA and CDR2 YSYEKL. The CDR3 DNA reads as TGCGCCAGCAGCCAAGAACAGGCGACAGGGAGGTTGGAGACCCAGTACTTC. This translates into CASSQEQATGRLETQYF.

The V gene is TRBV7-3, the J gene TRBJ2-5; 9 nucleotides line up with TRBD2. Germline V gives CDR1 SGHTA, CDR2 FQGTGA. The CDR3 runs 15 residues. Trimming took 0 bases from V and 5 from J; bases not matched to a gene: 4. The CDR3 sequence is CASSLTSGSYETQYF. The CDR3 region has the DNA TGTGCCAGCAGCTTAACTAGCGGGAGTTATGAGACCCAGTACTTC.

The J gene is TRBJ2-3, the V gene TRBV7-9, with TRBD1 identical over 7 bases. V lost 7 bases to trimming and J lost 1 base; unmatched junction nucleotides: 8. Germline CDR1 SEHNR, CDR2 FQNEAQ (reference sequence). This CDR3 is 15 amino acids long. CDR3 DNA sequence: TGTGCCAGCATCACAGGGGCAGCGCGCACAGATACGCAGTATTTT. Its translation: CASITGAARTDTQYF.

CDR3 region: CASSRGLAGGETQYF. CDR3 DNA: TGCGCCAGCAGCAGGGGACTAGCGGGAGGAGAGACCCAGTACTTC. The rearrangement links TRBV5-1 to TRBJ2-5; the match to TRBD2 covers 15 bases. CDR1 is SGHRS and CDR2 is YFSETQ in the germline V gene. V trimming: 4 bases; J trimming: 4 bases; junction bases outside the gene matches: 2. This CDR3 has 15 amino acids.

The V and J genes are TRBV28 and TRBJ2-5; possible D gene TRBD2, 6 bases. The ends were cut back, 2 bases at V and 5 bases at J, with 12 bases in the middle. Germline CDR1 is MDHEN and CDR2 is SYDVKM. The CDR3 totals 14 residues. This CDR3 is CASSLGGARETQYF. In DNA form, the CDR3 reads TGTGCCAGCAGTTTAGGCGGGGCACGTGAGACCCAGTACTTC.

The gene calls are TRBV7-8 and TRBJ2-5; 7 bases are shared with TRBD1. The DNA end is a closer match to TRBJ2-7, so the J assignment may be wrong. Germline assignment: CDR1 SGHVS and CDR2 FQNEAQ. This CDR3 is built from 16 residues. CDR3 in DNA: TGTGCCAGCAGCCCACGACCCGGGACAGCTTATTACGAGCAGTACTTC. Its translation: CASSPRPGTAYYEQYF.

The gene calls are TRBV10-3 and TRBJ2-7; 7 bases align to TRBD2. CDR1 and CDR2 (germline): ENHRY, SYGVKD. The CDR3 loop spans 14 amino acids. The V gene end was trimmed by 3 bases and the J gene end by 3 bases; junction bases not matched to a gene: 5. The CDR3 DNA sequence: TGTGCCATCAGTGAACGTGGGACTATCTACGAGCAGTACTTC. Encoded protein: CAISERGTIYEQYF.

The chain uses TRBV9 and TRBJ2-3, with 7 bases identical to TRBD1. This CDR3 is 13 amino acids long. V shed 4 bases, J shed 4 bases, and the junction held 3 bases outside the gene matches. CDR1 is SGDLS and CDR2 is YYNGEE in the germline V gene. CDR3 nucleotide sequence: TGTGCCAGCAGCTTGGGACAGCCAGATACGCAGTATTTT. This codes for CASSLGQPDTQYF.

V gene TRBV7-2 combines with J gene TRBJ2-7, with D possibly being TRBD2 (6 bases). The V end was cut by 5 bases, the J end by 6 bases, with 17 bases between. The CDR3 totals 14 residues. From germline, CDR1 is SGHTA and CDR2 FQGNSA. The CDR3: CASSLLEGLFEQYF. CDR3 nucleotide sequence: TGTGCCAGCAGCCTGTTGGAGGGCCTGTTCGAGCAGTACTTC.

The chain couples TRBV6-6 to TRBJ2-3; 10 nucleotides align to TRBD2. The J segment lost 1 base and the V segment lost 3 bases, leaving 1 base of the junction unmatched. The CDR3 length is 15 residues. Germline CDR1 MNHNY, CDR2 SVGAGI (reference sequence). The CDR3 DNA sequence: TGTGCCAGCAGTTATCTAGCGGGAGGCACAGATACGCAGTATTTT. This codes for CASSYLAGGTDTQYF.

The genes are TRBV20-1 and TRBJ2-1, with TRBD1 as a possible D gene (6 bases). The CDR3 extends over 11 amino acids. Per germline, CDR1 DFQATT and CDR2 SNEGSKA (reference sequence). V dropped 6 bases and J dropped 9 bases, with 12 bases sitting between them. The CDR3 sequence is CSAAQGSEQFF. The CDR3 DNA sequence: TGCAGTGCAGCTCAGGGGAGTGAGCAGTTCTTC.